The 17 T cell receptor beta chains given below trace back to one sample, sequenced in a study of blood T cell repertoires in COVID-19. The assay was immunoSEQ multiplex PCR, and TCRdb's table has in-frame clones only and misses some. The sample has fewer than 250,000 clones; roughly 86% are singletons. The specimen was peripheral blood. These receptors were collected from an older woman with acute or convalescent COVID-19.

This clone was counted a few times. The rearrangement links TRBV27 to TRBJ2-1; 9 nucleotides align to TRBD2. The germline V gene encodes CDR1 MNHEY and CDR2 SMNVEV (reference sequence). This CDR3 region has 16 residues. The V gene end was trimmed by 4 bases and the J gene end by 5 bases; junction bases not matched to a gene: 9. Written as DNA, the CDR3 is TGTGCCAGCAGTTGGAGAGTGGCGGGAGGGAACAATGAGCAGTTCTTC. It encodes CASSWRVAGGNNEQFF.

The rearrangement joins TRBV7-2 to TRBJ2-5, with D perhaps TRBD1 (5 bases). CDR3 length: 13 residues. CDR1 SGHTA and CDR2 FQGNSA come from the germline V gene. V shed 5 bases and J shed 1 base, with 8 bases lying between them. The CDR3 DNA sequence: TGTGCCAGCAGCCAGGGCCTCCAAGAGACCCAGTACTTC. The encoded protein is CASSQGLQETQYF. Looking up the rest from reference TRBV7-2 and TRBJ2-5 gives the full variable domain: GAGVSQSPSNKVTEKGKDVELRCDPISGHTALYWYRQSLGQGLEFLIYFQGNSAPDKSGLPSDRFSAERTGGSVSTLTIQRTQQEDSAVYLCASSQGLQETQYFGPGTRLLVL.

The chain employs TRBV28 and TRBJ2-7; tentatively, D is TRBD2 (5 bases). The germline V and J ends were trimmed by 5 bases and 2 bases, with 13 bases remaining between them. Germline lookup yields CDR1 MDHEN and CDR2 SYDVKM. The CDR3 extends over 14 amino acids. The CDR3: CASSRTRKAYEQYF. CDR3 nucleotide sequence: TGTGCCAGCAGTCGAACTAGAAAAGCCTACGAGCAGTACTTC. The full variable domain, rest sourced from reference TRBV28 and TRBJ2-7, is DVKVTQSSRYLVKRTGEKVFLECVQDMDHENMFWYRQDPGLGLRLIYFSYDVKMKEKGDIPEGYSVSREKKERFSLILESASTNQTSMYLCASSRTRKAYEQYFGPGTRLTVT.

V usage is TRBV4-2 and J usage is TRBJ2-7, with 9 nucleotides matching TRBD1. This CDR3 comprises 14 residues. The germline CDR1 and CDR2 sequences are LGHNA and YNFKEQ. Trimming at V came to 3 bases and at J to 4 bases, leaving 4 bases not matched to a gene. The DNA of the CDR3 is TGTGCCAGCAGCCAGGGACAGGGCCTTTACGAGCAGTACTTC. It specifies CASSQGQGLYEQYF.

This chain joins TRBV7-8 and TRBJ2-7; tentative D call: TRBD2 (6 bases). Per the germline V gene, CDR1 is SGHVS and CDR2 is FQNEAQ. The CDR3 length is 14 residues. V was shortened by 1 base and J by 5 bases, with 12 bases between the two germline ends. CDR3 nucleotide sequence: TGTGCCAGCAGCTTAGTTGGGGGGTTAGACGAGCAGTACTTC. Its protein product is CASSLVGGLDEQYF.

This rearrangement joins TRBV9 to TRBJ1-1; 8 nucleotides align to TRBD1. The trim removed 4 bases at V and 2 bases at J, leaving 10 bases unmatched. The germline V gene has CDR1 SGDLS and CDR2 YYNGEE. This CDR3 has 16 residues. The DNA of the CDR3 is TGTGCCAGCAGCCCGTCGGACAGGGTCCTTAACACTGAAGCTTTCTTT. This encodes CASSPSDRVLNTEAFF.

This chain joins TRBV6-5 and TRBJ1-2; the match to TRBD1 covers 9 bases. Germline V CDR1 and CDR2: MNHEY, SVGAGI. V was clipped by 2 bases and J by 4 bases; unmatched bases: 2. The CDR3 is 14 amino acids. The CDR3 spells CASSYETGGYGYTF. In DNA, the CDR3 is TGTGCCAGCAGTTACGAGACAGGGGGCTATGGCTACACCTTC.

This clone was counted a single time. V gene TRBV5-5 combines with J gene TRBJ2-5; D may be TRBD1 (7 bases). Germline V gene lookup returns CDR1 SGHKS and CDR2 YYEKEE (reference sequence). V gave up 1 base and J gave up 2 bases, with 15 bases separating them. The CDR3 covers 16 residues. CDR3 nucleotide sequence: TGTGCCAGCAGCTTGCTTACTCAGGGGGGTCAAGAGACCCAGTACTTC. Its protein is CASSLLTQGGQETQYF.

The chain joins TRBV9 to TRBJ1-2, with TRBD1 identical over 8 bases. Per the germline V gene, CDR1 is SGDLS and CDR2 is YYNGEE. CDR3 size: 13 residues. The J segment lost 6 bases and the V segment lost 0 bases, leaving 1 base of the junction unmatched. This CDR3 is CASSVARGHGYTF. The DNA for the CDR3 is TGTGCCAGCAGCGTAGCCAGGGGGCATGGCTACACCTTC.

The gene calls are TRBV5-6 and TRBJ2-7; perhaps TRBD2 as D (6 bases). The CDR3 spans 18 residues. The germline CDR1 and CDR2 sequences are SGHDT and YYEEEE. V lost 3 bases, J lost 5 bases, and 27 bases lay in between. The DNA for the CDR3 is TGTGCCAGCAGCTCGACGCGTTTGGGACTCCTCTGGGCGAACGAGCAGTACTTC. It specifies CASSSTRLGLLWANEQYF.

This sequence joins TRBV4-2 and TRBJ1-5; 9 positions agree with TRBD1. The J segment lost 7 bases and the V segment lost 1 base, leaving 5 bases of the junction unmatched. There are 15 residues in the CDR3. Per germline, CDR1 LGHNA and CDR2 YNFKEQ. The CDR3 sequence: CASSQGDREEQPQHF. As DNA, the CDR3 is TGTGCCAGCAGCCAAGGGGACAGGGAGGAGCAGCCCCAGCATTTT.

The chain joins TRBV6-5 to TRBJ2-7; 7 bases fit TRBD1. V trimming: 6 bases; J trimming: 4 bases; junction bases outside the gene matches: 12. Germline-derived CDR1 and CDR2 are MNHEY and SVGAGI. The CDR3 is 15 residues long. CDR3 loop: CASSLARGQTYEQYF. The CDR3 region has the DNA TGTGCCAGCAGCCTCGCGAGGGGACAGACATACGAGCAGTACTTC.

CDR3 DNA: TGTGCCAGTAGTCCGATAGGGGCTTTGAACACTGAAGCTTTCTTT. Amino acids: CASSPIGALNTEAFF. The chain joins TRBV19 to TRBJ1-1, with D perhaps matching TRBD1 (5 bases). CDR1 is LNHDA, CDR2 SQIVND, per germline (reference sequence). The CDR3 has 15 amino acids. Trimming stripped 5 bases from V and 0 bases from J, with 13 bases between.

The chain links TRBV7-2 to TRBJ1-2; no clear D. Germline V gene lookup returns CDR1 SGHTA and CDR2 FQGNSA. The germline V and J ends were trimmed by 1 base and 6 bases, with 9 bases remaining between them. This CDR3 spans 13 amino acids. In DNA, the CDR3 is TGTGCCAGCAGCTTAGGGAACAGAAATGGCTACACCTTC. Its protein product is CASSLGNRNGYTF.

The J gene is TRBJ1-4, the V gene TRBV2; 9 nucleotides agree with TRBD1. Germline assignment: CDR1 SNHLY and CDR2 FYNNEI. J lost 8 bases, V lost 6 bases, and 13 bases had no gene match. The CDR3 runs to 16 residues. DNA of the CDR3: TGTGCCAGCAGATGGCGGGACAGGGCCTTGGGGGAAAAACTGTTTTTT. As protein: CASRWRDRALGEKLFF.

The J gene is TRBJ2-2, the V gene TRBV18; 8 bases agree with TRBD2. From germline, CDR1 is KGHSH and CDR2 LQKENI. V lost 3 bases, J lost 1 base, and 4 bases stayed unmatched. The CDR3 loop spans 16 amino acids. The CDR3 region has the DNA TGTGCCAGCTCACCTCCGGGACTAGTGAACACCGGGGAGCTGTTTTTT. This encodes CASSPPGLVNTGELFF.

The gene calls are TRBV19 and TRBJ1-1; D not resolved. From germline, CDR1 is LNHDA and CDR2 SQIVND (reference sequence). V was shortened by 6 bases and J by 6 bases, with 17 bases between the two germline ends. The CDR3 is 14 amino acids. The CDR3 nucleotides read TGTGCCAGTAGCCTCAACGCGAGGGTGCCTGAAGCTTTCTTT. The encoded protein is CASSLNARVPEAFF.